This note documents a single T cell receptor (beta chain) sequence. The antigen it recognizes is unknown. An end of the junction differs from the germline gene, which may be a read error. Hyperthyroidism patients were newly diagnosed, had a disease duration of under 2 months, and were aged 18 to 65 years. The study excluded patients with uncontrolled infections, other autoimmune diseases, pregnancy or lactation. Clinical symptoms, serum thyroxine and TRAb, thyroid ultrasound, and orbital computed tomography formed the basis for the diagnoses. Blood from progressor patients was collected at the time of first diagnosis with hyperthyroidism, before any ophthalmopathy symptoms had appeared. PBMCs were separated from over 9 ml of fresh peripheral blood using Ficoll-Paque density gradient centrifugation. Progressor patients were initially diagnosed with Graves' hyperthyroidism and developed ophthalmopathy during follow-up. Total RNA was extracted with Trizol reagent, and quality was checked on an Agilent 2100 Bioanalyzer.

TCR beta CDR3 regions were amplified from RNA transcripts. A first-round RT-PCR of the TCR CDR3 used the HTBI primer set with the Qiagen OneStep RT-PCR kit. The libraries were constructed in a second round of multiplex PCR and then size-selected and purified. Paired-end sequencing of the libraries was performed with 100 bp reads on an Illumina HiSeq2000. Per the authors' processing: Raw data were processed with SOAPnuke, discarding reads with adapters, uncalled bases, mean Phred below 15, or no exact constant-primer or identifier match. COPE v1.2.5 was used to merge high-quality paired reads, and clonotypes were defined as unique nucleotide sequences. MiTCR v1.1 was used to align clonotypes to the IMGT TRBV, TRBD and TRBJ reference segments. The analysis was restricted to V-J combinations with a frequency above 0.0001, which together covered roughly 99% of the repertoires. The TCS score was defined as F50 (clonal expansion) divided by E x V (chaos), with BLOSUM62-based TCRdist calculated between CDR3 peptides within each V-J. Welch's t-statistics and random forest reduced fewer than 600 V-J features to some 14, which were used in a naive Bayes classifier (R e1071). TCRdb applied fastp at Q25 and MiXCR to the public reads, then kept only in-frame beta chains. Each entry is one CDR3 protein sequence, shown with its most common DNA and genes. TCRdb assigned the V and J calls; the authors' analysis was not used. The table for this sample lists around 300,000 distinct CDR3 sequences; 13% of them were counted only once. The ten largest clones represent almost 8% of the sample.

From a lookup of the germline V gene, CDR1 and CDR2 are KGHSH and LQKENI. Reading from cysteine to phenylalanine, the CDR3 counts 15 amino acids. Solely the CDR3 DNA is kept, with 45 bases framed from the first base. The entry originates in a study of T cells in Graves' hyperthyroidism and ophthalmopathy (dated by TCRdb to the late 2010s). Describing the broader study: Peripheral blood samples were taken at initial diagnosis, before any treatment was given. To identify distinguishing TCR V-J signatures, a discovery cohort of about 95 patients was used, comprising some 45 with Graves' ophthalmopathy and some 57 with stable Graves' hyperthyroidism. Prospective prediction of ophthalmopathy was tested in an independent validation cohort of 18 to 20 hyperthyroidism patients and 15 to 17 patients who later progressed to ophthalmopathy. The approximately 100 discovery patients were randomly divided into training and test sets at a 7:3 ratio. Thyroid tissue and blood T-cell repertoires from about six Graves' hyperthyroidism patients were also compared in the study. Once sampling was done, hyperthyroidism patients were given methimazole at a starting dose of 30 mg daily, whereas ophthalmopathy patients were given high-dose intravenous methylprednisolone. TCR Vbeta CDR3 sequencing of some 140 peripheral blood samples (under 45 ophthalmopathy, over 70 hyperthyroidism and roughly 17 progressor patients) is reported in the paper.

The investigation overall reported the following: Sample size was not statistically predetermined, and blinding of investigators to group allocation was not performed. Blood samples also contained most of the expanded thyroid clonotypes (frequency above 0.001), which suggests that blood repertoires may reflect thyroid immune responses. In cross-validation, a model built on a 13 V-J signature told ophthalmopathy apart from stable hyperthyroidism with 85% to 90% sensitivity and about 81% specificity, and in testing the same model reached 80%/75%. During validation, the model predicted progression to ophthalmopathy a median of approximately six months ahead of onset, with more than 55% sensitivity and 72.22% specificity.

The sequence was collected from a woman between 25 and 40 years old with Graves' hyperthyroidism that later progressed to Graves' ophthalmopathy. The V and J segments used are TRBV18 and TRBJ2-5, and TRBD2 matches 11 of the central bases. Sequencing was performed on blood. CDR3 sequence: CASPPGTSGGETQYF. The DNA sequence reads TGTGCCAGCCCACCCGGGACTAGCGGAGGAGAGACCCAGTACTTC.